The rows below give T cell receptor beta chains drawn from one sample of a study of T cell repertoires in breast cancer. TCRdb re-called the emulsion pairing reads through MiXCR, storing one row per CDR3 protein. The table records about 40,000 distinct CDR3 sequences, 45% of them present only once. Material: CD8+ T cells. These receptors were collected from a pool of human donors with breast cancer or a healthy control (not recorded which). CDR3s include the opening cysteine and the closing phenylalanine or tryptophan. The D gene is left open where the match is weak.

V gene	J gene	D gene	CDR3 protein
TRBV19	TRBJ1-5	-	CATAGGSISQHF
TRBV20-1	TRBJ2-1	TRBD2	CSAGTSGNEQFF
TRBV20-1	TRBJ2-7	TRBD1	CSASSDRGEQYF
TRBV4-1	TRBJ1-2	-	CASSQRGGEGTNYGYTF
TRBV15	TRBJ1-1	TRBD1	CATSRDLTGDTEAFF
TRBV20-1	TRBJ2-7	TRBD1	CSARDSYEQYF
TRBV20-1	TRBJ1-5	TRBD1	CSARRGQGEKPQHF
TRBV11-2	TRBJ2-3	TRBD2	CASSLGRGVHTDTQYF
TRBV20-1	TRBJ2-5	-	CSALLAQETQYF
TRBV6-1	TRBJ2-5	-	CASSRLEQDTQYF
TRBV20-1	TRBJ2-3	-	CSAARAGSTDTQYF
TRBV29-1	TRBJ2-3	-	CSVGVRTDTQYF
TRBV6-2/TRBV6-3	TRBJ2-3	-	CASSDQGRLLRTQYF
TRBV2	TRBJ2-1	-	CATQTPVEQFF
TRBV4-2	TRBJ1-2	-	CASSQDVGGAYYGYTF
TRBV15	TRBJ2-1	TRBD2	CATAKLAGGYNEQFF
TRBV7-2	TRBJ1-5	-	CASSLAGSRNQPQHF
TRBV30	TRBJ2-3	-	CAWGSGVSTDTQYF
TRBV7-9	TRBJ2-3	-	CASSWGLTGTTDTQYF
TRBV7-9	TRBJ1-1	-	CASSYQGYTEAFF
TRBV27	TRBJ1-1	-	CASISNAEAFF
TRBV7-9	TRBJ1-2	-	CASSFVGGPNYGYTF
TRBV7-9	TRBJ1-1	TRBD1	CASSFRGENTEAFF
TRBV19	TRBJ1-5	-	CASSQGVGNQPQHF
TRBV14	TRBJ2-1	TRBD2	CASSQDGRTNEQFF
TRBV2	TRBJ2-3	TRBD2	CASKGASRGGSDTQYF
TRBV12-3/TRBV12-4	TRBJ1-3	-	CASSLSSSGNTIYF
TRBV6-1	TRBJ2-3	TRBD2	CASSRYSGSTDTQYF
TRBV5-6	TRBJ1-1	-	CASSLNAKGGTEAFF
TRBV7-9	TRBJ1-1	-	CASSPIRAENTEAFF